The 24 T cell receptor beta chains presented below share a single source sample, sequenced in a study of OX40 agonist ivuxolimab in advanced cancers. The library relied on the immunoSEQ multiplex PCR assay. The clones in this table, taken by TCRdb from immuneACCESS, are in-frame only. Not every clone is retained; where verified, under half of the shortfall comes from an unresolved V gene, and the cause of the rest is unknown. The sample table contains more than 70,000 clones; only one count was recorded for around 80% of them. The biggest ten clones account for 4.5% to 6% of the sample. The material sequenced was CD4+ or CD8+ T cells sorted from blood, taken in a trial of the OX40 agonist ivuxolimab. These receptors were taken from an adult with an advanced solid tumor such as melanoma, head and neck, liver or kidney cancer.

The chain uses TRBV29-1 and TRBJ2-3; D unresolved. Per germline, CDR1 SQVTM and CDR2 ANQGSEA. V was trimmed by 7 bases and J by 0 bases, leaving 14 bases between them. The length of the CDR3 is 14 residues. The CDR3 protein is CSGLVTDSTDTQYF. DNA of the CDR3: TGCAGCGGGCTAGTGACGGATAGCACAGATACGCAGTATTTT.

The V and J genes are TRBV5-1 and TRBJ2-2; D uncertain. There are 11 residues in the CDR3. CDR1 and CDR2 from the germline V gene are SGHRS and YFSETQ. The V and J ends lost 8 bases and 6 bases respectively, with 8 bases between them. The chain's CDR3 is CASSDPGELFF. CDR3 DNA: TGCGCCAGTTCAGATCCCGGGGAGCTGTTTTTT.

In this sample, this clone turned up once. V and J are TRBV4-1 and TRBJ2-3; D possibly corresponds to TRBD1 (5 bases). CDR3 size: 16 residues. In germline, CDR1 is MGHRA, CDR2 YSYEKL. Trimming left V 0 bases short and J 6 bases short, with 16 bases between. CDR3 in DNA: TGCGCCAGCAGCCAAGAAGGGGCGGTTTTCCGGGATACGCAGTATTTT. This encodes CASSQEGAVFRDTQYF.

Points on this clone: Other DNA sequences from this sample encode an identical CDR3 as well. The chain uses TRBV5-1 and TRBJ2-7; D is unclear. This CDR3 region has 14 residues. The V end was cut by 0 bases, the J end by 3 bases, with 10 bases between. Germline lookup yields CDR1 SGHRS and CDR2 YFSETQ. The CDR3 region has the DNA TGCGCCAGCAGCTTGGAAAAGGGAAACTACGAGCAGTACTTC. Encoded protein: CASSLEKGNYEQYF.

This chain connects TRBV5-1 to TRBJ2-5; D tentatively reads TRBD1 or TRBD2 (6 bases each). Per germline, CDR1 SGHRS and CDR2 YFSETQ. V was trimmed by 1 base and J by 1 base, leaving 11 bases between them. The CDR3 has 15 amino acids. As DNA, the CDR3 is TGCGCCAGCAGCTTGCAACGGGGGCGCCAAGAGACCCAGTACTTC. Protein product: CASSLQRGRQETQYF.

Details on this clone: This sample also contains other DNA sequences that code for the same CDR3. The chain recombines TRBV2 with TRBJ1-4; D possibly corresponds to TRBD1 (5 bases). The CDR3 spans 15 residues. V was clipped by 6 bases and J by 8 bases, with 19 bases between them. Germline CDR1 and CDR2: SNHLY and FYNNEI. In DNA, the CDR3 is TGTGCCAGCAGATTTAGCACGATAAGGGACGAAAAACTGTTTTTT. Protein product: CASRFSTIRDEKLFF.

The rearrangement joins TRBV11-1 to TRBJ2-5; tentative D call: TRBD2 (5 bases). CDR1 is SGHAT and CDR2 is FQDESV in the germline V gene (reference sequence). Trimming took off 6 bases at V and 5 bases at J, with 7 bases between the two ends. CDR3 length: 11 amino acids. CDR3 bases: TGTGCCAGCAGTAGGAGGGAGACCCAGTACTTC. It encodes CASSRRETQYF. Using reference TRBV11-1 and TRBJ2-5 for the parts outside the CDR3, the full variable domain is EAEVAQSPRYKITEKSQAVAFWCDPISGHATLYWYRQILGQGPELLVQFQDESVVDDSQLPKDRFSAERLKGVDSTLKIQPAELGDSAMYLCASSRRETQYFGPGTRLLVL.

The V gene is TRBV14, the J gene TRBJ2-5; D unclear. CDR1 is SGHDN, CDR2 FVKESK, per germline. CDR3 length equals 14 residues. V lost 4 bases and J 8 bases, leaving 17 bases between the germline ends. CDR3 protein: CASSPNTILGTQYF. DNA for the CDR3: TGTGCCAGCAGCCCGAACACCATTTTAGGTACCCAGTACTTC. Supplemented by reference TRBV14 and TRBJ2-5, the full variable domain reads EAGVTQFPSHSVIEKGQTVTLRCDPISGHDNLYWYRRVMGKEIKFLLHFVKESKQDESGMPNNRFLAERTGGTYSTLKVQPAELEDSGVYFCASSPNTILGTQYFGPGTRLLVL.

The chain uses TRBV6-5 and TRBJ2-3; D unclear. Trimming removed 0 bases at V and 1 base at J, with 11 bases between. Germline V gene data show CDR1 as MNHEY and CDR2 as SVGAGI. The CDR3 loop spans 16 amino acids. CDR3 protein: CASSYSRRGGTDTQYF. CDR3 nucleotides: TGTGCCAGCAGTTACTCGAGACGTGGGGGCACAGATACGCAGTATTTT.

This clone occurred once. The CDR3, as DNA: TGCGCCAGCAGCTTGGGACAGGGGACCACCGGGGAGCTGTTTTTT. As protein: CASSLGQGTTGELFF. J is TRBJ2-2 and V is TRBV5-1; TRBD1 agrees at 8 bases. CDR1 is SGHRS, CDR2 YFSETQ, per germline. V lost 0 bases, J lost 4 bases, and 2 bases stayed unmatched. The CDR3 spans 15 residues.

The J gene is TRBJ1-3, the V gene TRBV6-6; no clear D gene. There are 13 residues in the CDR3. Trimming took off 4 bases at V and 4 bases at J, with 8 bases between the two ends. CDR1 and CDR2 (germline): MNHNY, SVGAGI (reference sequence). The CDR3 region has the DNA TGTGCCAGCAGTTCTAATGTGGGAAACACCATATATTTT. It codes for CASSSNVGNTIYF.

The genes are TRBV14 and TRBJ1-1; D is unresolved. This CDR3 is 13 amino acids long. Trimming cost V 0 bases and J 6 bases, with 8 bases left between them. Germline CDR1 SGHDN, CDR2 FVKESK. The CDR3 sequence is CASSQDNHAEAFF. Here the CDR3 DNA reads TGTGCCAGCAGCCAAGATAACCACGCTGAAGCTTTCTTT.

The rearrangement links TRBV5-1 to TRBJ2-5; D gene unclear. V dropped 1 base and J dropped 5 bases, with 12 bases sitting between them. The CDR3 spans 14 residues. Looked up from germline, CDR1 is SGHRS and CDR2 is YFSETQ. The DNA for the CDR3 is TGCGCCAGCAGCTTGTGGGGATATGGGGAGACCCAGTACTTC. Translating gives CASSLWGYGETQYF.

The chain combines TRBV20-1 with TRBJ2-7; D is possibly TRBD1 (5 bases). Germline CDR1 is DFQATT and CDR2 is SNEGSKA (reference sequence). The CDR3 extends over 11 amino acids. Trimming cost V 0 bases and J 12 bases, with 12 bases left between them. The CDR3 DNA follows: TGCAGTGCTAGAGACACACCGGACACGTACTTC. Its protein is CSARDTPDTYF.

The chain joins TRBV6-1 to TRBJ2-1; D call uncertain. From germline, CDR1 is MNHNS and CDR2 SASEGT. This CDR3 comprises 12 residues. Trimming left V 1 base short and J 9 bases short, with 7 bases between. The DNA of the CDR3 is TGTGCCAGCAGTGAAGGATACGGTGAGCAGTTCTTC. Its protein product is CASSEGYGEQFF.

The chain couples TRBV7-7 to TRBJ2-5, with 12 nucleotides matching TRBD1. V dropped 1 base and J dropped 5; count of bases not matched to a gene: 11. CDR3 length equals 18 residues. Germline CDR1 reads SSHAT; CDR2 reads FNYEAQ (reference sequence). CDR3 DNA: TGTGCCAGCAGCTTAGGGATTGGGACAGGGGGCGTGGGGGAGACCCAGTACTTC. Amino acids: CASSLGIGTGGVGETQYF.

CDR3 residues: CASSSPDSWNTEAFF. The CDR3 region has the DNA TGTGCCAGCAGCTCCCCGGACAGTTGGAACACTGAAGCTTTCTTT. This rearrangement joins TRBV9 to TRBJ1-1; tentatively, D is TRBD1 (6 bases). The CDR3 extends over 15 amino acids. Per the germline V gene, CDR1 is SGDLS and CDR2 is YYNGEE. Trimming shortened V by 4 bases and J by 1 base, and 14 bases separated the two germline ends.

The gene calls are TRBV4-1 and TRBJ1-2; a weak D match, TRBD1 (5 bases). CDR1 is MGHRA and CDR2 is YSYEKL in the germline V gene. V shed 1 base and J shed 7 bases, with 22 bases lying between them. The CDR3 is 17 amino acids. CDR3 bases: TGCGCCAGCAGCCAAGGACCAGCAAGGGGAGGTGGTGGTGGCTACACCTTC. It translates to CASSQGPARGGGGGYTF.

The J gene is TRBJ2-7, the V gene TRBV2, with 10 positions matching TRBD1. The CDR3 covers 12 residues. The ends lost 11 bases at V and 5 bases at J; junction bases unmatched: 6. Germline CDR1 is SNHLY and CDR2 is FYNNEI. The DNA for the CDR3 is TGTGCCGGTCAGACAGGGGGCAACGAGCAGTACTTC. It specifies CAGQTGGNEQYF.

In this sample, this clone turned up many times. The V call is TRBV28, the J call TRBJ2-4, with 7 bases matching TRBD2. The CDR3 totals 16 residues. J was trimmed by 6 bases and V by 3 bases; bases with no gene match: 11. CDR1 is MDHEN and CDR2 is SYDVKM in the germline V gene. Here the CDR3 reads CASSFLAGDIGNIQYF. CDR3 in DNA: TGTGCCAGCAGTTTTCTGGCGGGAGATATTGGAAACATTCAGTACTTC.

J is TRBJ1-1 and V is TRBV18; TRBD1 aligns across 9 bases. The J segment lost 4 bases and the V segment lost 5 bases, leaving 5 bases of the junction unmatched. The germline V gene encodes CDR1 KGHSH and CDR2 LQKENI. The CDR3 spans 14 residues. CDR3 DNA sequence: TGTGCCAGCTCAGAAGGACAGGGGAGCACTGAAGCTTTCTTT. Its translation: CASSEGQGSTEAFF.

The chain is built from TRBV6-6 and TRBJ2-1; maybe TRBD2 (5 bases). Trimming stripped 8 bases from V and 7 bases from J, with 24 bases between. The CDR3 is 16 residues long. CDR1 and CDR2 from the germline V gene are MNHNY and SVGAGI (reference sequence). Here the CDR3 DNA reads TGTGCCAGCCTGTCCGGGCGATCGGTAGCGCAGAATGAGCAGTTCTTC. Protein sequence: CASLSGRSVAQNEQFF.

The rearrangement joins TRBV27 to TRBJ2-7; the D gene is possibly TRBD2 (7 bases). The CDR3 runs to 15 residues. The V end was cut by 6 bases, the J end by 3 bases, with 18 bases between. In germline, CDR1 is MNHEY, CDR2 SMNVEV (reference sequence). The CDR3 nucleotides are TGTGCCAGCAGCCTTGGAGGGGGGGTCCTCTACGAGCAGTACTTC. It translates to CASSLGGGVLYEQYF.

This chain uses TRBV27 with TRBJ2-1; 7 bases align to TRBD1. Germline CDR1 reads MNHEY; CDR2 reads SMNVEV (reference sequence). The CDR3 has 15 residues. V gave up 1 base and J gave up 7 bases; unmatched junction bases: 7. The CDR3, as DNA: TGTGCCAGCAGTTTATGGGGACAGAACCAAAATGAGCAGTTCTTC. Protein product: CASSLWGQNQNEQFF.